This T cell receptor beta chain came from a study of cytomegalovirus exposure and HLA in healthy donors. Study outcomes and limitations: Judged likely to be a sequencing artifact was a cluster of highly shared sequence variants. An analysis done earlier found most TCR beta V segments productive about 90% or about 30% of the time.

The PCR had 60 Vbeta and 13 Jbeta primers. TCRdb keeps only in-frame clones here, not all; method: immunoSEQ multiplex PCR. The sample records 40,000 to 45,000 clones, around 62% being singletons. A word on this clone: Its antigen is unknown.

The V gene's germline CDR1 is MNHEY and CDR2 SVGAGI. The J segment lost 8 bases and the V segment lost 0 bases, leaving 9 bases of the junction unmatched. CDR3 length: 16 amino acids. This receptor was obtained from a human donor in good health. The specimen sequenced was PBMCs. V is TRBV6-5 and J is TRBJ1-4; 7 bases agree with TRBD1. The CDR3 DNA is TGTGCCAGCAGTTACTCAAACAGGGGTTTTCTCGAAAAACTGTTTTTT. This translates into CASSYSNRGFLEKLFF.